Described below is a single TCR beta chain sequence and its context. Its matching antigen is unknown. The CDR3 spans 16 residues. V lost 6 bases, J lost 4 bases, and 13 bases stayed unmatched. Germline V CDR1 and CDR2: LGHNT, FRNRAP. This entry comes from a study of T cell responses to AZD1222 COVID-19 vaccine. Study-wide results and limits: Repertoire sampling occurred only after the peak T cell response. Baseline serology detected seropositivity in only five or six AZD1222 recipients. With two AZD1222 doses given, Spike-specific TCR breadth and depth both rose. Spike was spanned by vaccine-associated CD4 TCRs, which were dominant at 160-218 and 743-854.

Measured with immunoSEQ multiplex PCR; TCRdb has only the in-frame clones, and not every one. Of 150,000 to 160,000 clones listed, roughly nine tenths are singletons. The sequence was obtained from an adult in good health. Sequenced here: peripheral blood, sampled on day 0 of MenACWY control vaccination. J is TRBJ2-5 and V is TRBV12-5, with 8 bases that match TRBD2. The CDR3 DNA reads as TGTGCTAGTGGGGACCTTATCGGGGGGGCCCCAGAGACCCAGTACTTC. Translation gives CASGDLIGGAPETQYF.